Following are 25 T cell receptor beta chains from one sample sequenced in a study of cytotoxic CD8 clonotypes in ibrutinib-treated CLL. This table comes from immunoSEQ multiplex PCR, and its TCRdb copy is limited to in-frame clones, with some not included. The sample has 35,000 to 55,000 clones; roughly 76% are singletons. Specimen: PBMCs, collected after 12 months of ibrutinib treatment. The receptors derive from a human donor with chronic lymphocytic leukemia.

The rearrangement links TRBV11-2 to TRBJ2-6; no clear D. The CDR3 spans 15 residues. Germline V CDR1 and CDR2: SGHAT, FQNNGV. V was cut by 7 bases and J by 3 bases, with 13 bases left in between. The CDR3 loop reads CASTGVGSGANVLTF. CDR3 sequence (DNA): TGTGCCAGCACCGGTGTGGGAAGTGGGGCCAACGTCCTGACTTTC.

The V and J genes are TRBV5-8 and TRBJ2-1; TRBD2 aligns across 12 bases. With V trimmed by 4 bases and J by 8 bases, 7 bases remained unmatched. Germline CDR1 and CDR2: SGHTS and YDEGEE. The length of the CDR3 is 15 residues. CDR3 protein: CASSVLAGGVDEQFF. The DNA of the CDR3 is TGTGCCAGCAGCGTCCTAGCGGGGGGGGTTGATGAGCAGTTCTTC.

This clone was observed a few times. The V call is TRBV12-5, the J call TRBJ2-3; D is perhaps TRBD2 (5 bases). The CDR3 extends over 17 amino acids. Trimming cost V 6 bases and J 1 base, with 20 bases left between them. Germline loops: CDR1 LGHNT, CDR2 FRNRAP. CDR3 nucleotides: TGTGCTAGTGGGGAAGGAGAGGGTCTCTATGGCACAGATACGCAGTATTTT. This encodes CASGEGEGLYGTDTQYF.

CDR3 coding DNA: TGTGCCAGTTCTCTGGGCCCGGCAGAGGATACGCAGTATTTT. It specifies CASSLGPAEDTQYF. The V and J genes are TRBV19 and TRBJ2-3; D is ambiguous. With 8 bases removed from V and 6 bases from J, the gap between germline ends came to 18 bases. Germline V lookup: CDR1 LNHDA, CDR2 SQIVND (reference sequence). This CDR3 spans 14 amino acids.

The chain uses TRBV6-5 and TRBJ1-2; 9 bases agree with TRBD1. Germline V gene data show CDR1 as MNHEY and CDR2 as SVGAGI. V lost 2 bases, J lost 9 bases, and 7 bases stayed unmatched. The CDR3 sequence is 14 residues long. CDR3 nucleotides: TGTGCCAGCAGTTACACCGACAGGGGGGGCAGCTACACCTTC. As protein: CASSYTDRGGSYTF.

The genes are TRBV7-9 and TRBJ2-1; D gene ambiguous. This CDR3 has 13 amino acids. Trimming removed 1 base at V and 6 bases at J, with 7 bases between. The germline V gene encodes CDR1 SEHNR and CDR2 FQNEAQ (reference sequence). CDR3 in DNA: TGTGCCAGCAGCTTAGAAGGGTTCAATGAGCAGTTCTTC. It translates to CASSLEGFNEQFF.

The V gene is TRBV19, the J gene TRBJ1-2; D gene ambiguous. Trimming removed 4 bases from V and 1 base from J, with 22 bases in between. The CDR3 spans 18 residues. The V gene's germline CDR1 is LNHDA and CDR2 SQIVND (reference sequence). Here the CDR3 reads CASSTPRDGEPFNYGYTF. In DNA form, the CDR3 reads TGTGCCAGTAGTACCCCCCGTGACGGGGAACCGTTTAACTATGGCTACACCTTC.

With regard to this clone: Within the sample, other DNA sequences also encode this same CDR3. The V and J genes are TRBV6-6 and TRBJ1-4; 8 bases agree with TRBD1. CDR3 length: 16 residues. Germline assignment: CDR1 MNHNY and CDR2 SVGAGI (reference sequence). V lost 7 bases and J lost 5; bases outside the gene matches: 12. CDR3 in amino acids: CASKDHGGQVNEKLFF. For the CDR3, the DNA is TGTGCCAGCAAGGACCACGGGGGACAGGTGAATGAAAAACTGTTTTTT.

V is TRBV5-6 and J is TRBJ1-4, with TRBD1 matching over 9 bases. CDR1 is SGHDT, CDR2 YYEEEE, per germline. The CDR3 loop spans 14 amino acids. The V gene end was trimmed by 7 bases and the J gene end by 5 bases; junction bases not matched to a gene: 6. CDR3 region: CASGRDRANEKLFF. CDR3 nucleotides: TGTGCCAGCGGCCGGGACAGGGCCAATGAAAAACTGTTTTTT. Filled out from reference TRBV5-6 and TRBJ1-4, the complete variable domain reads DAGVTQSPTHLIKTRGQQVTLRCSPKSGHDTVSWYQQALGQGPQFIFQYYEEEERQRGNFPDRFSGHQFPNYSSELNVNALLLGDSALYLCASGRDRANEKLFFGSGTQLSVL.

The rearrangement uses TRBV29-1 and TRBJ1-3, with a weak D call TRBD1 (6 bases). This CDR3 has 13 residues. V was pared by 7 bases and J by 0 bases, with 10 bases between. Looked up from germline, CDR1 is SQVTM and CDR2 is ANQGSEA. The CDR3 reads CSAWDTSGNTIYF. CDR3 nucleotides: TGCAGCGCGTGGGACACCTCTGGAAACACCATATATTTT.

V gene TRBV7-6 combines with J gene TRBJ1-3; 9 nucleotides match TRBD1. CDR3 length equals 17 residues. CDR1 and CDR2 from the germline V gene are SGHVS and FNYEAQ. After removal of 2 bases from V and 0 bases from J, the junction contained 5 bases not matched to a gene. The CDR3 sequence: CASSLPRDRASGNTIYF. As DNA, the CDR3 is TGTGCCAGCAGCTTACCCCGGGACAGGGCCTCTGGAAACACCATATATTTT.

The rearrangement uses TRBV4-1 and TRBJ2-1, with D unclear. V was cut by 0 bases and J by 1 base, with 7 bases left in between. The CDR3 covers 15 residues. Germline V gene data show CDR1 as MGHRA and CDR2 as YSYEKL. Here the CDR3 DNA reads TGCGCCAGCAGCCAAGATTCGGATTCCTACAATGAGCAGTTCTTC. It specifies CASSQDSDSYNEQFF.

This chain joins TRBV11-3 and TRBJ1-1; 7 bases are a match to TRBD1. After removal of 4 bases from V and 4 bases from J, the junction contained 6 bases not matched to a gene. CDR1 SGHNT and CDR2 YENEEA come from the germline V gene. This CDR3 comprises 14 residues. The CDR3 sequence: CASSSHTGATEAFF. The CDR3 region has the DNA TGTGCCAGCAGCTCTCATACAGGGGCCACTGAAGCTTTCTTT.

The chain carries TRBV7-8 and TRBJ2-1; TRBD1 aligns across 7 bases. The CDR3 is 13 amino acids. V gave up 6 bases and J gave up 6 bases; unmatched junction bases: 5. Germline V gene data show CDR1 as SGHVS and CDR2 as FQNEAQ. CDR3 sequence (DNA): TGTGCCAGCAGAGCCACAGGGGTCAATGAGCAGTTCTTC. This sequence encodes CASRATGVNEQFF. Combining the CDR3 with reference TRBV7-8 and TRBJ2-1 gives the whole variable domain GAGVSQSPRYKVAKRGQDVALRCDPISGHVSLFWYQQALGQGPEFLTYFQNEAQLDKSGLPSDRFFAERPEGSVSTLKIQRTQQEDSAVYLCASRATGVNEQFFGPGTRLTVL.

This clone was detected only a few times. CDR3 residues: CAVKGRNTGELFF. CDR3 bases: TGTGCCGTCAAGGGCAGAAACACCGGGGAGCTGTTTTTT. The chain uses TRBV6-5 and TRBJ2-2; D is unclear. V lost 11 bases, J lost 2 bases, and 12 bases lay in between. The CDR3 has 13 residues. Per germline, CDR1 MNHEY and CDR2 SVGAGI.

This clone was counted between two and nine times. This chain joins TRBV27 and TRBJ2-4, with a tentative D call TRBD2 (6 bases). CDR3 size: 14 residues. V was pared by 2 bases and J by 5 bases, with 10 bases between. Germline lookup yields CDR1 MNHEY and CDR2 SMNVEV (reference sequence). CDR3 residues: CASSLRGTENIQYF. The CDR3, as DNA: TGTGCCAGCAGTTTACGCGGGACCGAAAACATTCAGTACTTC.

This chain uses TRBV29-1 with TRBJ2-5, with 7 nucleotides matching TRBD2. V was clipped by 0 bases and J by 4 bases; unmatched bases: 5. The CDR3 is made up of 14 amino acids. CDR1 and CDR2 (germline): SQVTM, ANQGSEA. The CDR3 loop is CSVEDRGEVETQYF. The CDR3 nucleotides read TGCAGCGTTGAAGATCGGGGGGAGGTAGAGACCCAGTACTTC.

The gene calls are TRBV7-8 and TRBJ2-5, with D possibly being TRBD2 (5 bases). The CDR3 sequence is 14 residues long. Germline loops: CDR1 SGHVS, CDR2 FQNEAQ. Between the trimmed V and J ends, which lost 2 bases and 2 bases, there was a span of 9 bases. The CDR3 sequence is CASSLRRTQETQYF. The CDR3 DNA is TGTGCCAGCAGCTTAAGACGGACTCAAGAGACCCAGTACTTC.

The chain couples TRBV6-1 to TRBJ1-6; 8 bases fit TRBD1. CDR1 is MNHNS and CDR2 is SASEGT in the germline V gene. J lost 6 bases, V lost 4 bases, and 17 bases had no gene match. The CDR3 runs 19 residues. The CDR3 protein is CASSARVPGQERINSPLHF. CDR3 DNA sequence: TGTGCCAGCAGTGCCAGAGTACCGGGACAGGAAAGGATTAATTCACCCCTCCACTTT.

The table lists this clone with a few counts. The chain is built from TRBV7-8 and TRBJ1-6; the match to TRBD1 covers 11 bases. The CDR3 is made up of 17 amino acids. Per the germline V gene, CDR1 is SGHVS and CDR2 is FQNEAQ. The V segment lost 2 bases and the J segment 4 bases; nucleotides outside the gene matches: 4. The CDR3 DNA sequence: TGTGCCAGCAGCTTACGGGACAGGGGGAATTATAATTCACCCCTCCACTTT. Its translation: CASSLRDRGNYNSPLHF.

The V and J genes are TRBV7-9 and TRBJ2-5; D gene unclear. Germline V gene lookup returns CDR1 SEHNR and CDR2 FQNEAQ (reference sequence). V was pared by 5 bases and J by 3 bases, with 16 bases between. CDR3 length: 15 amino acids. DNA of the CDR3: TGTGCCAGCAGCAGCCCTCAGGCGGTTAAAGAGACCCAGTACTTC. It specifies CASSSPQAVKETQYF.

The chain has TRBV4-1 and TRBJ1-6; the match to TRBD1 covers 8 bases. Germline trimming cut 0 bases from V and 13 bases from J; bases unmatched to any gene: 5. This CDR3 has 14 amino acids. CDR1 MGHRA and CDR2 YSYEKL come from the germline V gene. DNA for the CDR3: TGCGCCAGCAGCCAAGAACCCAGGGGGCCGCCCCTCCACTTT. Amino acids: CASSQEPRGPPLHF.

The chain is built from TRBV4-1 and TRBJ1-1, with D perhaps matching TRBD1 (6 bases). The germline gives CDR1 MGHRA, CDR2 YSYEKL. CDR3 size: 15 residues. Trimming stripped 1 base from V and 5 bases from J, with 14 bases between. CDR3 residues: CASSQGPGAKTEAFF. In nucleotides, the CDR3 is TGCGCCAGCAGCCAAGGGCCGGGGGCAAAAACTGAAGCTTTCTTT.

The gene calls are TRBV7-2 and TRBJ2-5; weak D call: TRBD2 (5 bases). This CDR3 has 15 residues. V was shortened by 0 bases and J by 0 bases, with 8 bases between the two germline ends. CDR1 is SGHTA and CDR2 is FQGNSA in the germline V gene. The CDR3 DNA is TGTGCCAGCAGCTTAGCAGCGGTAAACCAAGAGACCCAGTACTTC. Translating it yields CASSLAAVNQETQYF.

The V gene is TRBV18, the J gene TRBJ1-2, with a weak D call TRBD1 (5 bases). Germline-derived CDR1 and CDR2 are KGHSH and LQKENI. CDR3 length: 14 residues. Trimming took off 3 bases at V and 8 bases at J, with 16 bases between the two ends. CDR3 sequence (DNA): TGTGCCAGCTCACCCCCGGGGGAACCGGCAGGCTACACCTTC. This codes for CASSPPGEPAGYTF.